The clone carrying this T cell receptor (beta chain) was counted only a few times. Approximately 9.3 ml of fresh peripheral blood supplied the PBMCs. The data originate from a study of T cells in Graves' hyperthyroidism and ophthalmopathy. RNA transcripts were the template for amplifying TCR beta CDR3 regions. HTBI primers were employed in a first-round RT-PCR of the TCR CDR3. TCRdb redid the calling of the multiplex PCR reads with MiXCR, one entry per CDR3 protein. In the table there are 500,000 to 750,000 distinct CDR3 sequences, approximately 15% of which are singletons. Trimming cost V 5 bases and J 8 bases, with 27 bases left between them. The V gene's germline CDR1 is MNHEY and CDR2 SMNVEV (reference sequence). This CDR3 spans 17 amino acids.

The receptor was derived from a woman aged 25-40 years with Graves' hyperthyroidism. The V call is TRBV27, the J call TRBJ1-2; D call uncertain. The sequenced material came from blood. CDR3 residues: CASSPHVGALSGQGYTF. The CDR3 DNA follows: TGTGCCAGCAGTCCACATGTGGGAGCCTTAAGCGGTCAGGGCTACACCTTC.